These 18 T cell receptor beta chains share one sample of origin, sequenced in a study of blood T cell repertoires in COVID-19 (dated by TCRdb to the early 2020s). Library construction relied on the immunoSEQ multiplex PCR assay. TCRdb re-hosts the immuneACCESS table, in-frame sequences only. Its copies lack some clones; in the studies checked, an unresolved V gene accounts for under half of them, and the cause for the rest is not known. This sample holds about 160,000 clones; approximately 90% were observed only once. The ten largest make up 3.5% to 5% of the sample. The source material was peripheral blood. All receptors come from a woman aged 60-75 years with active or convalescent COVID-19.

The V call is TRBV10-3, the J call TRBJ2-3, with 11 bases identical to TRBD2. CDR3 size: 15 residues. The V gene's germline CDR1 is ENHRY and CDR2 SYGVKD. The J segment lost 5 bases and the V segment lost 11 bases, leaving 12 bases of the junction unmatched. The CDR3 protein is CAVSPLAGEGDTQYF. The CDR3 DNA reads TGTGCCGTGTCGCCACTAGCGGGGGAGGGAGATACGCAGTATTTT.

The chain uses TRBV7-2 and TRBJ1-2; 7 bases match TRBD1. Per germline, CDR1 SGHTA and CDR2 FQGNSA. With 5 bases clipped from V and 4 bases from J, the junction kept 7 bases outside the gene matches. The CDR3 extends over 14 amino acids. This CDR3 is CASSPRQGGYGYTF. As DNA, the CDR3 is TGTGCCAGCAGCCCCCGACAGGGAGGCTATGGCTACACCTTC.

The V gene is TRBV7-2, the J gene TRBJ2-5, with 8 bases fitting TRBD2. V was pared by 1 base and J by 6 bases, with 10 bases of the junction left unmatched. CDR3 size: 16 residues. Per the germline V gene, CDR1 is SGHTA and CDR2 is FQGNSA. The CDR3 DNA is TGTGCCAGCAGCTTAGAGGCCAGCGGGGGAATGAAGACCCAGTACTTC. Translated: CASSLEASGGMKTQYF.

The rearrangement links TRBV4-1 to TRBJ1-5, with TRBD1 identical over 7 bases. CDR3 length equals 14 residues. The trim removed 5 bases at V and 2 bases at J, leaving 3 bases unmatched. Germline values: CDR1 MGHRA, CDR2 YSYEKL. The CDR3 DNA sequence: TGCGCCAGCAGCAATGACAGGGGCAATCAGCCCCAGCATTTT. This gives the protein CASSNDRGNQPQHF.

The CDR3 DNA reads TGTGCCAGCTCGCTACAGGGGGGGAACACTGAAGCTTTCTTT. It encodes CASSLQGGNTEAFF. This chain uses TRBV18 with TRBJ1-1; 8 bases fit TRBD1. The germline CDR1 and CDR2 sequences are KGHSH and LQKENI. CDR3 size: 14 residues. V shed 6 bases, J shed 1 base, and the junction held 4 bases outside the gene matches.

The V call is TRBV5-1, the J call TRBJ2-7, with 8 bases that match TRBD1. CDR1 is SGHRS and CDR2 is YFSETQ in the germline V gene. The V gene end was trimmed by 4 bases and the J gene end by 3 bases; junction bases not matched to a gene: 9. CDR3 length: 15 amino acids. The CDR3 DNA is TGCGCCAGCAGCCCAGGACAGGGAAACGGCTACGAGCAGTACTTC. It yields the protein CASSPGQGNGYEQYF.

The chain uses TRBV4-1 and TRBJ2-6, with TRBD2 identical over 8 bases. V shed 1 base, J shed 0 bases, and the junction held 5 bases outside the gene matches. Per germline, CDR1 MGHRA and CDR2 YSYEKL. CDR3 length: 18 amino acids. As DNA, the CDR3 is TGCGCCAGCAGCCAAGGACTAGCGAGGAGCTCTGGGGCCAACGTCCTGACTTTC. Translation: CASSQGLARSSGANVLTF.

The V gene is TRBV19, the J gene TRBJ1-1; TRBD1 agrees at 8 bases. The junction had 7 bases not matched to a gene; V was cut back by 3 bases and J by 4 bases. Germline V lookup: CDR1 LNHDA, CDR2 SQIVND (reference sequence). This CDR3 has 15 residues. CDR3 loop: CASSISGGGRTEAFF. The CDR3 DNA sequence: TGTGCCAGTAGTATCTCAGGGGGCGGTCGCACTGAAGCTTTCTTT.

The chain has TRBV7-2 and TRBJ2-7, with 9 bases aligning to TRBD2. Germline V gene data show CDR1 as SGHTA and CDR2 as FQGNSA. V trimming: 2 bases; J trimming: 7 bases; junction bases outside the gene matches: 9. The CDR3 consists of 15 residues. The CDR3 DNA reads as TGTGCCAGCAGCTTAAATAGCGGGGGATTAGGGGAGCAGTACTTC. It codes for CASSLNSGGLGEQYF.

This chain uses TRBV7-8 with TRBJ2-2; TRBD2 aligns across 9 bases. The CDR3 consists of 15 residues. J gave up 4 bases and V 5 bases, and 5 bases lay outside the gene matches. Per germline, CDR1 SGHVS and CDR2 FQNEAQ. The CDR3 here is CASSRSGGSTGELFF. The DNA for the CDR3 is TGTGCCAGCAGCCGTAGCGGGGGATCCACCGGGGAGCTGTTTTTT.

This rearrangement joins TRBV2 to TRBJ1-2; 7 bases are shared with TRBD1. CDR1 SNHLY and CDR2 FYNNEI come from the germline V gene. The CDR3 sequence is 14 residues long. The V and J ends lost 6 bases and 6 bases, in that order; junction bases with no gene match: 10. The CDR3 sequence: CASREQGNWDGYTF. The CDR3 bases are TGTGCCAGCAGAGAACAGGGGAATTGGGATGGCTACACCTTC. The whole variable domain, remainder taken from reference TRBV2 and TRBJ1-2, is EPEVTQTPSHQVTQMGQEVILRCVPISNHLYFYWYRQILGQKVEFLVSFYNNEISEKSEIFDDQFSVERPDGSNFTLKIRSTKLEDSAMYFCASREQGNWDGYTFGSGTRLTVV.

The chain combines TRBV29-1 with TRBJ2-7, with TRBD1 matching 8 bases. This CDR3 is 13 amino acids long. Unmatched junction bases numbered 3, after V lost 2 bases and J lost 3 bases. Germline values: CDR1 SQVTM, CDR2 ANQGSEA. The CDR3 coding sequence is TGCAGCGTTGAACAGGGGGCGGGCTACGAGCAGTACTTC. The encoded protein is CSVEQGAGYEQYF.

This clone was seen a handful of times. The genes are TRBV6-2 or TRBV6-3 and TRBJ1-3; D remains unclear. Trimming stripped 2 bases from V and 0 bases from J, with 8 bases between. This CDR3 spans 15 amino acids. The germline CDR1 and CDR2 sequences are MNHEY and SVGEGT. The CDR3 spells CASSYPQLSGNTIYF. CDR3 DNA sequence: TGTGCCAGCAGTTACCCTCAACTCTCTGGAAACACCATATATTTT.

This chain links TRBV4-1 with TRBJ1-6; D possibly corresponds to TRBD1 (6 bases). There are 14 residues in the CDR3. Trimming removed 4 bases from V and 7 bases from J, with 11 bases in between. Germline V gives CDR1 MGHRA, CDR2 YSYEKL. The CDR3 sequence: CASSRQDFNSPLHF. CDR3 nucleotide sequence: TGCGCCAGCAGCCGACAGGACTTCAATTCACCCCTCCACTTT.

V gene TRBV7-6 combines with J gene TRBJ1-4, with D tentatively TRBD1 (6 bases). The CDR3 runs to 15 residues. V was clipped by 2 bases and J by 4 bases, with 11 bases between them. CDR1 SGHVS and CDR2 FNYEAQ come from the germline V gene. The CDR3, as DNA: TGTGCCAGCAGCTTAAGGACAGCAAATAATGAAAAACTGTTTTTT. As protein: CASSLRTANNEKLFF.

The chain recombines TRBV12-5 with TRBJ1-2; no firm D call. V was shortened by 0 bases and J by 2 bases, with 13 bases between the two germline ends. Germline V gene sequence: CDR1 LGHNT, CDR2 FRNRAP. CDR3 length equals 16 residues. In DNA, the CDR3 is TGTGCTAGTGGTTTGGTACCCAGCAGGCAGAACTATGGCTACACCTTC. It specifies CASGLVPSRQNYGYTF.

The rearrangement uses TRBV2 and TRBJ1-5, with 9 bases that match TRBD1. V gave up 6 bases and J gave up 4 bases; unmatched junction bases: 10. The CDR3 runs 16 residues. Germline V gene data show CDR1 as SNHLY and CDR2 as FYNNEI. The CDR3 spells CASSESPGTGNQPQHF. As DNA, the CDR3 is TGTGCCAGCAGCGAATCTCCCGGGACAGGGAATCAGCCCCAGCATTTT.

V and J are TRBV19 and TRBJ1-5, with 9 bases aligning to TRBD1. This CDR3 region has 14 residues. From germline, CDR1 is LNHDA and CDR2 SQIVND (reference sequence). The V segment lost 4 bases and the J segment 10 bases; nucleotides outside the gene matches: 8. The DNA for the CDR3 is TGTGCCAGTAGTAACGGACAGGGGACTCGACCCCAGCATTTT. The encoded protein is CASSNGQGTRPQHF. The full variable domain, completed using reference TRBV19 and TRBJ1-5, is DGGITQSPKYLFRKEGQNVTLSCEQNLNHDAMYWYRQDPGQGLRLIYYSQIVNDFQKGDIAEGYSVSREKKESFPLTVTSAQKNPTAFYLCASSNGQGTRPQHFGDGTRLSIL.